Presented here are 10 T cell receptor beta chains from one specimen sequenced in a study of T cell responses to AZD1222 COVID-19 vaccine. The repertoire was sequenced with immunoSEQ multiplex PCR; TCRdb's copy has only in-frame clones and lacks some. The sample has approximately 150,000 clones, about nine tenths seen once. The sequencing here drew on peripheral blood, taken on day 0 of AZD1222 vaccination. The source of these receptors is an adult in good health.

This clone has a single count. As DNA, the CDR3 is TGTGCCGGGGCGCCTAGCGCCATACCGGCCTATACGCAGTATTTT. It specifies CAGAPSAIPAYTQYF. This chain connects TRBV30 to TRBJ2-3; maybe TRBD2 (6 bases). The V gene lost 8 bases and the J gene lost 7 bases, with 25 bases spanning the gap. This CDR3 contains 15 residues. Germline V gene lookup returns CDR1 GTSNPN and CDR2 SVGIG (reference sequence).

The CDR3 here is CASSLGAANSPLHF. The CDR3 DNA is TGTGCCAGCAGCTTAGGGGCGGCAAATTCACCCCTCCACTTT. The chain recombines TRBV9 with TRBJ1-6, with D perhaps TRBD1 (5 bases). V dropped 4 bases and J dropped 7 bases, with 12 bases sitting between them. CDR1 is SGDLS and CDR2 is YYNGEE in the germline V gene. The CDR3 consists of 14 residues.

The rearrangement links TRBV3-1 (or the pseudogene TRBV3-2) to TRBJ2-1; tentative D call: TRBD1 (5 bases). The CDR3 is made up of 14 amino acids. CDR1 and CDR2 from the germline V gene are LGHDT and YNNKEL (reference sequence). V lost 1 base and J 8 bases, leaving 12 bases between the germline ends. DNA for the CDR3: TGTGCCAGCAGCCAAGTGGGGCGGCCCGATGAGCAGTTCTTC. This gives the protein CASSQVGRPDEQFF.

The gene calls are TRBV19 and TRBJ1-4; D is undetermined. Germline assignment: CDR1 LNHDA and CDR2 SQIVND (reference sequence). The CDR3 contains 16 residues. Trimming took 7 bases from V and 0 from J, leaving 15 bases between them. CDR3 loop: CASKNSRVATNEKLFF. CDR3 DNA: TGTGCCAGTAAGAACAGTAGGGTTGCAACTAATGAAAAACTGTTTTTT.

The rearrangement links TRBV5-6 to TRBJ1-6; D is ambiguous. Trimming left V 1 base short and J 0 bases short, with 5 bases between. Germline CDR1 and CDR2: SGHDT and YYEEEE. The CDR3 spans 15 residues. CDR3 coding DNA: TGTGCCAGCAGCTTGCCCAGCTCCTATAATTCACCCCTCCACTTT. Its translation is CASSLPSSYNSPLHF. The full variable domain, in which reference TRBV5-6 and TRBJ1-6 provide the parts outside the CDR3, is DAGVTQSPTHLIKTRGQQVTLRCSPKSGHDTVSWYQQALGQGPQFIFQYYEEEERQRGNFPDRFSGHQFPNYSSELNVNALLLGDSALYLCASSLPSSYNSPLHFGNGTRLTVT.

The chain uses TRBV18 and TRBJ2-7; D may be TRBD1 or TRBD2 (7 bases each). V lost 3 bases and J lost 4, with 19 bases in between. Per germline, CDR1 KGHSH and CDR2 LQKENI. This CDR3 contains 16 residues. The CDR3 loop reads CASSPSGGDRLYEQYF. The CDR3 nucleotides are TGTGCCAGCTCACCGAGTGGGGGGGACAGATTATACGAGCAGTACTTC.

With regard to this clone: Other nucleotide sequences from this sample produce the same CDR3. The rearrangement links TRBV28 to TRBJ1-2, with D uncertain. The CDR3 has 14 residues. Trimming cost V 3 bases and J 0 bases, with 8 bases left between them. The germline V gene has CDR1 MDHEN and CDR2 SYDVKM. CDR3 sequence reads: CASSFGKANYGYTF. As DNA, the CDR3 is TGTGCCAGCAGTTTCGGGAAAGCTAACTATGGCTACACCTTC.

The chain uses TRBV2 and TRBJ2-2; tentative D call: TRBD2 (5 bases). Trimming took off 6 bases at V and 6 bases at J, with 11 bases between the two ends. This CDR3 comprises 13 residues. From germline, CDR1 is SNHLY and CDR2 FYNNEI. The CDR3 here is CASSARGAGELFF. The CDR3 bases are TGTGCCAGCAGCGCCCGGGGAGCCGGGGAGCTGTTTTTT. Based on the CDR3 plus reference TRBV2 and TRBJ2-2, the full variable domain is EPEVTQTPSHQVTQMGQEVILRCVPISNHLYFYWYRQILGQKVEFLVSFYNNEISEKSEIFDDQFSVERPDGSNFTLKIRSTKLEDSAMYFCASSARGAGELFFGEGSRLTVL.

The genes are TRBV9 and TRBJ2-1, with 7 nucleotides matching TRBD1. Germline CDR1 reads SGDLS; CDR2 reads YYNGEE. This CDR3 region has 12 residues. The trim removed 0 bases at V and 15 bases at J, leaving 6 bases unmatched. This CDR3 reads CASSVVQGPRFF. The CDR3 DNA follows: TGTGCCAGCAGCGTAGTACAGGGGCCTCGGTTCTTC. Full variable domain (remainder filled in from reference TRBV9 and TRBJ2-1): DSGVTQTPKHLITATGQRVTLRCSPRSGDLSVYWYQQSLDQGLQFLIQYYNGEERAKGNILERFSAQQFPDLHSELNLSSLELGDSALYFCASSVVQGPRFFGPGTRLTVL.

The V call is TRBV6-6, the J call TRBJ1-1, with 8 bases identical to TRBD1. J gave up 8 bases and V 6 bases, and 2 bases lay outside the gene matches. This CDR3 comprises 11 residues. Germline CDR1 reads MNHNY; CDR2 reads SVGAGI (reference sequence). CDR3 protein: CASSDRGEAFF. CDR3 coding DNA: TGTGCCAGCAGCGACAGGGGCGAAGCTTTCTTT.